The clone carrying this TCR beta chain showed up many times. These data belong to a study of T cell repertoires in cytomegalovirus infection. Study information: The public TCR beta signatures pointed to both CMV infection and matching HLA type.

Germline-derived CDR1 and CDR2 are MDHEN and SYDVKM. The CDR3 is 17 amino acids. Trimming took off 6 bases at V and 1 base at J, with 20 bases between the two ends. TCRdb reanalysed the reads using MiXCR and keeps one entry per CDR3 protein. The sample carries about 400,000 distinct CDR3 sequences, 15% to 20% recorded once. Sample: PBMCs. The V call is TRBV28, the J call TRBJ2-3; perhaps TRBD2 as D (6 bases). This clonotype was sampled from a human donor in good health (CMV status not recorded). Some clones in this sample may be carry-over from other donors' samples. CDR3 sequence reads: CASRAGGGKWGTDTQYF. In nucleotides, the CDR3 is TGTGCCAGCAGAGCCGGGGGTGGAAAATGGGGCACAGATACGCAGTATTTT.